This T cell receptor (beta chain) was obtained from a study of CD8+ T cells in alopecia areata. Across the study: Tofacitinib ran for 6 to 18 months before 6 months off drug. Overall study results and limits: Sequencing of scalp samples also includes resident alphabeta T cells from normal skin.

Investigators isolated RNA and reverse transcribed it into cDNA to act as the sequencing template. Method: immunoSEQ multiplex PCR; TCRdb's copy keeps in-frame clones and lacks some. There are about 190,000 clones in the sample; 50% to 60% occur only once, and about 0.65% lies in the top ten. J gave up 9 bases and V 5 bases, and 12 bases lay outside the gene matches. From germline, CDR1 is SGHTA and CDR2 FQGNSA. This CDR3 is 15 amino acids long. About this clone: Antigen: not known.

Treatment described: oral pan-JAK inhibitor, 5-10 mg twice daily. The sequence derives from a human donor with alopecia areata. Sequencing was performed on CD4+ T cells sorted from blood, taken at week 4, from a patient treated with tofacitinib. This chain links TRBV7-2 with TRBJ2-1; 8 nucleotides align to TRBD2. CDR3 region: CASSGGLAGRIEQFF. DNA of the CDR3: TGTGCCAGCAGCGGAGGGCTAGCGGGTAGGATTGAGCAGTTCTTC.